This paragraph covers one TCR beta chain sequence. This sample was included in a study of T cells expressing NK-cell markers. About the study: The study drew TCR beta repertoires from sorted CD3+CD56+NKG2C+, CD3+CD56+NKG2C- and CD3+CD56-NKG2C+ T cells.

From the 5' RACE reads, TCRdb lists one entry per CDR3 protein and no DNA. The sample holds more than 400,000 distinct CDR3 sequences. This CDR3 spans 16 amino acids. Germline V CDR1 and CDR2: DFQATT, SNEGSKA (reference sequence). The chain couples TRBV20-1 to TRBJ2-5; the TRBD2 assignment by TCRdb is unverifiable without DNA. The TCR was taken from a woman aged 18-70 years in good health. Sequencing input: blood T cells: a sorted CD56 or NKG2C T cell subset, CD4+ or CD8+ T cells, or bulk PBMC T cells (not recorded which). CDR3 sequence: CSAWGWFPAGDETQYF.